This TCR beta chain was identified in a study of PD-L1 blockade in urothelial cancer. Whole-study context: Analyses were performed on blood at 3 weeks after treatment start (the second dose) and at 6 weeks.

TCRdb's table, derived via immunoSEQ multiplex PCR, lists solely in-frame clones and lacks some. The sample holds over 40,000 clones, approximately 85% seen once. Unmatched junction bases numbered 14, after V lost 8 bases and J lost 0 bases. The CDR3 contains 17 residues. Germline CDR1 and CDR2: MDHEN and SYDVKM. Sample time point: peripheral blood 6 weeks after treatment start. The sequencing here drew on PBMCs, taken around atezolizumab (anti-PD-L1) treatment. This sequence was found in a man between 65 and 85 years old with urothelial cancer. The chain combines TRBV28 with TRBJ1-1, with 8 bases identical to TRBD1. The CDR3 DNA is TGTGCCAGCGGGAACAGGGGGTGGCCCGCTATGAACACTGAAGCTTTCTTT. This gives the protein CASGNRGWPAMNTEAFF.